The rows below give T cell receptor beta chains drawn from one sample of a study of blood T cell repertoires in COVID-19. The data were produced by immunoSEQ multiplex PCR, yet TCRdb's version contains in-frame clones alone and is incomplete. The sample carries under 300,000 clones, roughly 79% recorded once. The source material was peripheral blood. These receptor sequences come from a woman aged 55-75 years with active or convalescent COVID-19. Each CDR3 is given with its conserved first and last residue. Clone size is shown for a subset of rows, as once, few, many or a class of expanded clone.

CASSAYGQSSYNSPLHF TRBV7-2 .
CASGDRVNQPQHF TRBV19 .
CASSPRLAGALLTYEQYF TRBV3-1/TRBV3-2 once
CASSIQSAPETQYF TRBV19 .
CASSATGTSGADTQYF TRBV9 .
CASSLRSGSGGSRETQYF TRBV27 .
CASSEGLTGELFF TRBV6-1 .
CASSSTVNTEAFF TRBV7-7 .
CASSYSLYEQYF TRBV6-2/TRBV6-3 .
CASSRPGTGGVHNEQFF TRBV4-1 .
CATTPTGATNEKLFF TRBV19 .
CAWTAGQDLEEQYF TRBV30 .
CSVLGGDHYGYTF TRBV29-1 medium-sized
CASLRRGLESEKLFF TRBV27 .
CASSMGQGAGETQYF TRBV28 .
CAVPGMSGELFF TRBV2 .
CASSWGQGAGYTIYF TRBV5-6 .
CASSQGSLETQYF TRBV3-1/TRBV3-2 .
CSVGTPGDRRSSYEQYF TRBV29-1 .
CATSRDSWAPANTGELFF TRBV15 .
CASSVAGQGVAGYTF TRBV9 .
CASSLGQPSSGANVLTF TRBV5-1 .
CASSQDPAREYEQYF TRBV3-1/TRBV3-2 .
CASSEFRVRHGYTF TRBV10-1 .
CASSPGLAGGLRDEQYF TRBV6-2/TRBV6-3 .
CASSLGGRWAFF TRBV12-3/TRBV12-4 .
CASSPGGSTDTQYF TRBV18 .
CASSRGQPRDTQYF TRBV28 .
CAISARDSSNYGYTF TRBV10-3 .
CASSYFGQGPGHEQFF TRBV6-2/TRBV6-3 .
CSASAPAGGQETQYF TRBV20-1 few
CASSQGDLVTGGPMLTGELFF TRBV4-3 .
CASSAGAAANYGYTF TRBV9 few
CASSQVTSGGLYNEQFF TRBV3-1/TRBV3-2 once
CASSLRLAGTLVQYF TRBV5-1 .
CASSEVRSSSYNEQFF TRBV2 .
CASSWDREYEQYF TRBV12-3/TRBV12-4 .
CASSLGFGRGSTDTQYF TRBV7-2 .
CASSQPGVGPPQYF TRBV3-1/TRBV3-2 .
CASSGGTSYNEQFF TRBV5-1 .
CASSLGGKELFF TRBV7-8 .
CASSQDGRQVAYGYTF TRBV4-2 .
CASSLQGSNTGELFF TRBV7-2 .
CASSQRGRAEAFF TRBV5-6 few
CASSLAGRGSDGYTF TRBV5-1 .
CAITGLVGSLYEQYF TRBV10-3 .
CASSLLVAGTDTQYF TRBV7-6 once
CASRRLAGDITDTQYF TRBV27 .
CSGTGDAHGYTF TRBV29-1 .
CASSLGEGTEAFF TRBV28 .
CASSVLTSTDTQYF TRBV9 .
CAWRSWTGVSSYNSPLHF TRBV30 .
CASSQVETSGGESTDTQYF TRBV4-1 .
CASRDGGAADTQYF TRBV19 .
CASSLEGGGGYNEQFF TRBV11-3 .